These T cell receptor beta chains were read from a single sample in a study of molecular identifiers for immune sequencing clone quantification. TCRdb re-derived calls from the PCR reads in MiXCR, one entry per CDR3 protein. The sample yields hundreds of thousands of distinct CDR3 sequences, 25% seen once. The material sequenced was naive CD8+ T cells from blood, with Jurkat cell RNA spiked in. These receptors originate from a human donor in good health. Some libraries in this study had Jurkat cell RNA spiked in. The CDR3 runs from the conserved cysteine through the conserved F or W.

J gene | V gene | CDR3 protein
TRBJ1-2 | TRBV9 | CASSPQDRIWYGYTF
TRBJ1-2 | TRBV28 | CASSFEEGGLNYYGYAF
TRBJ2-1 | TRBV7-6 | CASRAGTRLDNEQFF
TRBJ1-1 | TRBV4-1 | CASSQVRAGNEAFF
TRBJ2-7 | TRBV7-9 | CASSTGTGLAWGKYF
TRBJ2-2 | TRBV9 | CASSPYGNTGELFF
TRBJ2-3 | TRBV4-3 | CASSLKAGPTDTQYF
TRBJ1-1 | TRBV7-9 | CASSPPWSMNTEAFF
TRBJ1-1 | TRBV28 | CASSFKGTTKAFF
TRBJ1-1 | TRBV11-2 | CASSYRGQGAQTEAFF
TRBJ2-7 | TRBV9 | CASSPRGGSWEQYF
TRBJ2-2 | TRBV6-2/TRBV6-3 | CASTQRDFGGELFF
TRBJ2-7 | TRBV7-9 | CASSPPIVAVYEQYF
TRBJ1-2 | TRBV28 | CASSLSTGGVYGYTF
TRBJ2-5 | TRBV9 | CASSVGPGVGKTQYF
TRBJ2-7 | TRBV12-3/TRBV12-4 | CASSPSGSGGYEQYF
TRBJ1-5 | TRBV27 | CASSLSSSSGGQPQHF
TRBJ2-7 | TRBV27 | CASTRGTSYEQYF
TRBJ2-5 | TRBV12-3/TRBV12-4 | CASSYLQEPQYF
TRBJ2-3 | TRBV13 | CASSSRLAGVTDTQYF
- | TRBV7-9 | CASSGTGEGEQFF
TRBJ2-3 | TRBV28 | CASTPIGSRTDTQYF
TRBJ1-3 | TRBV27 | CASRGTASGNTIYF
TRBJ2-1 | TRBV7-8 | CASSSRGTGGINEQFF
TRBJ2-3 | TRBV5-1 | CASSFYLTHSTDTQYF
TRBJ2-3 | TRBV9 | CASSERLADTDTQYF
TRBJ2-1 | TRBV6-2/TRBV6-3 | CASSYVVNEQFF
TRBJ1-2 | TRBV9 | CASSVRQSYGYTF
TRBJ2-3 | TRBV29-1 | CSVDWTGSTDTQYF
TRBJ2-7 | TRBV4-1 | CASSQEPPTEGFGEQYF
TRBJ2-1 | TRBV7-9 | CASSSFISGYNEQFF
TRBJ1-6 | TRBV5-4 | CATTTRTGGESPLHF
TRBJ2-3 | TRBV20-1 | CSARLAEDTQYF
TRBJ1-1 | TRBV19 | CASSILSGGKTEAFF
TRBJ2-7 | TRBV27 | CASSPEGSGAQYEQYF
TRBJ2-3 | TRBV28 | CASSFTVAFLTDTQYF
TRBJ1-1 | TRBV5-1 | CASSVTGFGNTEAFF
TRBJ2-7 | TRBV20-1 | CSAREEGAGATYEQYF
TRBJ2-1 | TRBV3-1 | CASSRTGNYNEQFF
TRBJ1-3 | TRBV9 | CTSSVGSGSGNTIYF
TRBJ2-3 | TRBV5-1 | CASSLGGSGTYTDTQYF
TRBJ1-1 | TRBV6-2/TRBV6-3 | CASRLTGGFTEAFF